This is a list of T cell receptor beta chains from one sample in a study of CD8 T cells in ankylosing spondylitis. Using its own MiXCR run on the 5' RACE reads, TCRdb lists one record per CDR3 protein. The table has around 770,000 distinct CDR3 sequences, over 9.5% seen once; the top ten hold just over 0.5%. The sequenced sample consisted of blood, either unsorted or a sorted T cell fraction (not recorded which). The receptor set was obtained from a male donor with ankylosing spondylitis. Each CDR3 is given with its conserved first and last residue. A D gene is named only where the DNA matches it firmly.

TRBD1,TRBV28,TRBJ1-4,CASSSGQHNEKLFF
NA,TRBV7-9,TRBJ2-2,CASSLKIPGELFF
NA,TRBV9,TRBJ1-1,CASSRSEAGPEAFF
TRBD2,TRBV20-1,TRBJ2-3,CSARWAGGDTDTQYF
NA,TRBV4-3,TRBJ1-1,CASSQDSEGNTEAFF
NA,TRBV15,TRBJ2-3,CATVRDPTSTDTQYF
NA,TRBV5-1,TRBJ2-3,CASSLLMADTQYF
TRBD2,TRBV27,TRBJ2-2,CASSYRGLAGRRRGGELFF
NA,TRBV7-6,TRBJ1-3,CASSLVAGVAPPFGNTIYF
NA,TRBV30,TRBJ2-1,CAWSVVDYNEQFF